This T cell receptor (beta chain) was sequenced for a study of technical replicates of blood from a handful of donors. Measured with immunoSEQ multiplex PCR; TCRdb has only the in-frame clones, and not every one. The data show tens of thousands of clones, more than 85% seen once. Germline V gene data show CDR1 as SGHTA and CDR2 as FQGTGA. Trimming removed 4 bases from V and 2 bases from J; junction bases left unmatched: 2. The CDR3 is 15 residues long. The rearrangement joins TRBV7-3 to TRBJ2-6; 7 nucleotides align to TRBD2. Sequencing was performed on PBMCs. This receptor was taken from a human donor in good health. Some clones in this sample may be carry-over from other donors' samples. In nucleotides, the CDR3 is TGTGCCAGCAGCTCCAGCGGGACTGGGGCCAACGTCCTGACTTTC. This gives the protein CASSSSGTGANVLTF. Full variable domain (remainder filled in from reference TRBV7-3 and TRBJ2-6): GAGVSQTPSNKVTEKGKYVELRCDPISGHTALYWYRQSLGQGPEFLIYFQGTGAADDSGLPNDRFFAVRPEGSVSTLKIQRTERGDSAVYLCASSSSGTGANVLTFGAGSRLTVL.